The 17 T cell receptor beta chains below all came from one sample that was sequenced in a study of T-cell memory formation after mild COVID-19. MiXCR was run by TCRdb on the 5' RACE reads, yielding one entry per CDR3 protein. The table lists some 410,000 distinct CDR3 sequences, 20% to 30% of them singletons. What was sequenced was PBMCs or a T cell subset sorted from them (not recorded which). All receptors come from an adult woman who had mild COVID-19 (a few samples of this study predate the infection). Cell type and time point are not known.

This chain uses TRBV7-9 with TRBJ2-2; TRBD2 aligns across 7 bases. The germline gives CDR1 SEHNR, CDR2 FQNEAQ (reference sequence). V shed 5 bases and J 10 bases; nucleotides not matched to a gene: 16. This CDR3 spans 16 amino acids. CDR3 sequence (DNA): TGTGCCAGCAGCAGGGTCGGGCTAGCGGCGAAGCCGGAGCTGTTTTTT. Translation: CASSRVGLAAKPELFF.

The chain links TRBV4-2 to TRBJ2-3; 7 bases fit TRBD1. CDR3 length: 14 amino acids. With 4 bases clipped from V and 2 bases from J, the junction kept 3 bases outside the gene matches. CDR1 is LGHNA, CDR2 YNFKEQ, per germline. CDR3 loop: CASSPGTDTDTQYF. DNA of the CDR3: TGTGCCAGCAGCCCCGGGACAGACACAGATACGCAGTATTTT.

This clonotype has more than one count but fewer than ten. The chain uses TRBV5-1 and TRBJ2-5, with D tentatively TRBD2 (5 bases). The germline V gene encodes CDR1 SGHRS and CDR2 YFSETQ. CDR3 length: 17 amino acids. V shed 3 bases and J shed 4 bases, with 22 bases lying between them. CDR3 in DNA: TGCGCCAGCAGCTGGGCTGTGGCTGGGTCTAGCTCAGAGACCCAGTACTTC. It yields the protein CASSWAVAGSSSETQYF. The full variable domain, in which reference TRBV5-1 and TRBJ2-5 provide the parts outside the CDR3, is KAGVTQTPRYLIKTRGQQVTLSCSPISGHRSVSWYQQTPGQGLQFLFEYFSETQRNKGNFPGRFSGRQFSNSRSEMNVSTLELGDSALYLCASSWAVAGSSSETQYFGPGTRLLVL.

This chain links TRBV2 with TRBJ2-6, with D unresolved. The CDR3 loop spans 16 amino acids. Between the trimmed V and J ends, which lost 3 bases and 0 bases, there was a span of 9 bases. The V gene's germline CDR1 is SNHLY and CDR2 FYNNEI. This CDR3 is CASSDQDLSGANVLTF. CDR3 bases: TGTGCCAGCAGTGATCAGGATCTCTCTGGGGCCAACGTCCTGACTTTC.

The V call is TRBV20-1, the J call TRBJ2-7; a possible D gene is TRBD2 (6 bases). Germline V gives CDR1 DFQATT, CDR2 SNEGSKA (reference sequence). Trimming took 5 bases from V and 0 from J, leaving 14 bases between them. This CDR3 spans 14 amino acids. The DNA for the CDR3 is TGCAGTGCTTCCCGGGACTCATACTCCTACGAGCAGTACTTC. Its protein product is CSASRDSYSYEQYF.

This CDR3 is CSVIQGAKEVYGYTF. The CDR3 bases are TGCAGCGTTATACAGGGGGCAAAGGAGGTCTATGGCTACACCTTC. The rearrangement links TRBV29-1 to TRBJ1-2; TRBD1 matches at 9 bases. This CDR3 has 15 residues. Germline V gene sequence: CDR1 SQVTM, CDR2 ANQGSEA. The V segment lost 5 bases and the J segment 4 bases; nucleotides outside the gene matches: 11.

The chain has TRBV25-1 and TRBJ1-2, with D maybe TRBD1 (6 bases). Germline CDR1 MGHDK, CDR2 SYGVNS. The CDR3 spans 16 residues. Trimming stripped 6 bases from V and 6 bases from J, with 23 bases between. The CDR3 region has the DNA TGTGCCAGCAGGGGGGTCGCAGACACAGGGCTCAATGGCTACACCTTC. Translation gives CASRGVADTGLNGYTF.

This clonotype was seen at least ten times. V is TRBV5-1 and J is TRBJ2-3, with 10 nucleotides matching TRBD2. Per germline, CDR1 SGHRS and CDR2 YFSETQ. With 2 bases clipped from V and 3 bases from J, the junction kept 3 bases outside the gene matches. The CDR3 totals 15 residues. The CDR3 nucleotides read TGCGCCAGCAGCTTTAGCGGGGGGTCAACAGATACGCAGTATTTT. Protein product: CASSFSGGSTDTQYF.

This clonotype has more than one count but fewer than ten. The V gene is TRBV29-1, the J gene TRBJ2-3; D remains unclear. Germline CDR1 reads SQVTM; CDR2 reads ANQGSEA. The V end was cut by 6 bases, the J end by 5 bases, with 12 bases between. The CDR3 runs 12 residues. CDR3 in amino acids: CSVIGPLDTQYF. In DNA form, the CDR3 reads TGCAGCGTGATCGGGCCCCTAGATACGCAGTATTTT.

This clonotype was recorded a few times. The chain joins TRBV2 to TRBJ2-1; the D is unclear. The CDR3 consists of 16 residues. Germline loops: CDR1 SNHLY, CDR2 FYNNEI. Trimming cost V 5 bases and J 5 bases, with 19 bases left between them. CDR3 region: CASSPKVLRLHNEQFF. The DNA for the CDR3 is TGTGCCAGCAGTCCAAAAGTGCTCCGGCTCCACAATGAGCAGTTCTTC.

In DNA, the CDR3 is TGTGCCAGCAGTTTTAGGGGGGCGTACACTGAAGCTTTCTTT. Translating gives CASSFRGAYTEAFF. The V gene is TRBV6-5, the J gene TRBJ1-1; weak D call: TRBD1 (6 bases). The CDR3 runs 14 residues. Germline values: CDR1 MNHEY, CDR2 SVGAGI. Deletions cut 4 bases from V and 3 bases from J, with 12 bases between.

The gene calls are TRBV7-9 and TRBJ2-7; no reliable D call. The CDR3 is 13 residues long. Trimming pared 5 bases from V and 5 bases from J, leaving 13 bases between. Germline values: CDR1 SEHNR, CDR2 FQNEAQ (reference sequence). The CDR3 DNA follows: TGTGCCAGCAGCAAGCACGTCTCAGACGAGCAGTACTTC. Translating it yields CASSKHVSDEQYF.

This CDR3 reads CASSPGTGFMGNTGELFF. The CDR3 coding sequence is TGTGCCAGCAGTCCCGGGACAGGGTTTATGGGGAACACCGGGGAGCTGTTTTTT. This chain joins TRBV6-2 or TRBV6-3 and TRBJ2-2, with 9 bases identical to TRBD1. The CDR3 is 18 amino acids. V shed 5 bases, J shed 1 base, and the junction held 11 bases outside the gene matches. CDR1 MNHEY and CDR2 SVGEGT come from the germline V gene.

This clonotype was picked up a small number of times. The V and J genes are TRBV3-1 and TRBJ2-7; 9 bases match TRBD1. CDR1 and CDR2 (germline): LGHDT, YNNKEL (reference sequence). The CDR3 is 15 residues long. The J segment lost 1 base and the V segment lost 5 bases, leaving 6 bases of the junction unmatched. CDR3 bases: TGTGCCAGCAGCGCGACAGGGGGGAGATCCTACGAGCAGTACTTC. The encoded protein is CASSATGGRSYEQYF.

The rearrangement joins TRBV27 to TRBJ2-3; 8 nucleotides align to TRBD2. Germline lookup yields CDR1 MNHEY and CDR2 SMNVEV (reference sequence). This CDR3 region has 12 residues. V shed 8 bases, J shed 4 bases, and the junction held 2 bases outside the gene matches. The CDR3 protein is CASGLAPDTQYF. Written as DNA, the CDR3 is TGTGCCAGCGGACTAGCCCCAGATACGCAGTATTTT.

This chain joins TRBV7-9 and TRBJ2-7; 8 bases line up with TRBD2. After removal of 3 bases from V and 5 bases from J, the junction contained 6 bases not matched to a gene. The CDR3 is 14 residues long. CDR1 SEHNR and CDR2 FQNEAQ come from the germline V gene (reference sequence). The chain's CDR3 is CASSFPPGLDEQYF. As DNA, the CDR3 is TGTGCCAGCAGCTTCCCCCCGGGACTAGACGAGCAGTACTTC. Drawing the rest from reference TRBV7-9 and TRBJ2-7, the complete variable domain is DTGVSQNPRHKITKRGQNVTFRCDPISEHNRLYWYRQTLGQGPEFLTYFQNEAQLEKSRLLSDRFSAERPKGSFSTLEIQRTEQGDSAMYLCASSFPPGLDEQYFGPGTRLTVT.

This clonotype appeared a few times. CDR3 coding DNA: TGTGCCAGCAGTCAGTGGGGGGGAAAGCAAGAGACCCAGTACTTC. The encoded protein is CASSQWGGKQETQYF. The chain is built from TRBV6-5 and TRBJ2-5, with TRBD2 identical over 7 bases. The germline V gene encodes CDR1 MNHEY and CDR2 SVGAGI. The CDR3 is 15 residues long. V lost 5 bases to trimming and J lost 2 bases; unmatched junction nucleotides: 8.